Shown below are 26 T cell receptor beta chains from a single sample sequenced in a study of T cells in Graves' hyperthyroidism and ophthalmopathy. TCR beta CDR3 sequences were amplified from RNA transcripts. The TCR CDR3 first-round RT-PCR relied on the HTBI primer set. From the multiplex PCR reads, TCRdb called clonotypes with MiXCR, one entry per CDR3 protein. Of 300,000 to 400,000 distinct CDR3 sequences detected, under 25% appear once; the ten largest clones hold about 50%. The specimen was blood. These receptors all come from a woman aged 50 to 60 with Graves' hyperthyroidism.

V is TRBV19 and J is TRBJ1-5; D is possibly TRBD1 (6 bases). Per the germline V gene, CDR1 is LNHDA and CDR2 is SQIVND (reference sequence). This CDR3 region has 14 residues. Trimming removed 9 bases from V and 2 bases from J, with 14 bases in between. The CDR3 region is CASITGLGNQPQHF. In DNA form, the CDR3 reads TGTGCCAGCATTACAGGGTTGGGCAATCAGCCCCAGCATTTT.

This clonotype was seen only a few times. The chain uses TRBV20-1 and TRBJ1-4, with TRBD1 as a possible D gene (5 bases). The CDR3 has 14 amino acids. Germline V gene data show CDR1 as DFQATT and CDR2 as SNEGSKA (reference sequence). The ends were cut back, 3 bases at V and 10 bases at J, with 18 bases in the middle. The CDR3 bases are TGCAGTGCTAGTGACTTTGGGGCCGGAGGAAAACTGTTTTTT. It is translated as CSASDFGAGGKLFF.

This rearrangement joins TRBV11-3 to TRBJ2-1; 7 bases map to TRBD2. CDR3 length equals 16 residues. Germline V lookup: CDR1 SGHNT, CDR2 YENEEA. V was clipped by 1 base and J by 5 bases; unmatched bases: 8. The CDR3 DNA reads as TGTGCCAGCAGCTTAGTGGGGACTAACCTGAACAATGAGCAGTTCTTC. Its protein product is CASSLVGTNLNNEQFF.

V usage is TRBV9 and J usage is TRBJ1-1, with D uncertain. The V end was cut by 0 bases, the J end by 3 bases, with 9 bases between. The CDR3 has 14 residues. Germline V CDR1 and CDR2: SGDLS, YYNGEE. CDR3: CASSVVPSDTEAFF. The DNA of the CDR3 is TGTGCCAGCAGCGTAGTCCCCTCGGACACTGAAGCTTTCTTT. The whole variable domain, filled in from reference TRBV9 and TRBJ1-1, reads DSGVTQTPKHLITATGQRVTLRCSPRSGDLSVYWYQQSLDQGLQFLIQYYNGEERAKGNILERFSAQQFPDLHSELNLSSLELGDSALYFCASSVVPSDTEAFFGQGTRLTVV.

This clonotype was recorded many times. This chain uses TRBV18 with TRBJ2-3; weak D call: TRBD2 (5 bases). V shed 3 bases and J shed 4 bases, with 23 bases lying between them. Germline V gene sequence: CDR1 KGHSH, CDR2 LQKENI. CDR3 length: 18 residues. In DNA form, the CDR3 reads TGTGCCAGCTCACCCACCCTTGGATCAAGAGGGTCCGCAGATACGCAGTATTTT. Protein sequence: CASSPTLGSRGSADTQYF. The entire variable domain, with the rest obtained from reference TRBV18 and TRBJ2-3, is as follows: NAGVMQNPRHLVRRRGQEARLRCSPMKGHSHVYWYRQLPEEGLKFMVYLQKENIIDESGMPKERFSAEFPKEGPSILRIQQVVRGDSAAYFCASSPTLGSRGSADTQYFGPGTRLTVL.

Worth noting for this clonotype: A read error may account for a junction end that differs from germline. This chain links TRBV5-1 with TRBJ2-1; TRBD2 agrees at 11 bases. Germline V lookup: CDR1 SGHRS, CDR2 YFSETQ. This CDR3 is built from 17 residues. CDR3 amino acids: CASSVEPGTSGYNEQFF. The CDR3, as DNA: TGTGCCAGCAGCGTAGAACCCGGGACTAGCGGTTACAATGAGCAGTTCTTC.

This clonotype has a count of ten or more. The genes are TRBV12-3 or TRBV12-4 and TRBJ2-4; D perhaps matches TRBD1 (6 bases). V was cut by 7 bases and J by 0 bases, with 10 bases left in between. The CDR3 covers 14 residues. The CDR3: CASTAGVAKNIQYF. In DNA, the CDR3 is TGTGCCAGCACTGCAGGGGTAGCCAAAAACATTCAGTACTTC.

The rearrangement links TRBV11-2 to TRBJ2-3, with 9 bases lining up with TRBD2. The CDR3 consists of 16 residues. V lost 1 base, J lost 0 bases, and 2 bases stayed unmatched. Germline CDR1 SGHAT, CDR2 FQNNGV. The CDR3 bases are TGTGCCAGCAGCTTAGGACTAGCGGTGAGCACAGATACGCAGTATTTT. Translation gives CASSLGLAVSTDTQYF.

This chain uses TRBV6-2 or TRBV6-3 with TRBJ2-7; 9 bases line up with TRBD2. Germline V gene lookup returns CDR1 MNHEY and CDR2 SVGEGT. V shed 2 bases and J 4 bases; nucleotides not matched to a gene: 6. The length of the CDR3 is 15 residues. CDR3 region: CASSYEGAGGYEQYF. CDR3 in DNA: TGTGCCAGCAGTTACGAGGGAGCGGGGGGTTACGAGCAGTACTTC.

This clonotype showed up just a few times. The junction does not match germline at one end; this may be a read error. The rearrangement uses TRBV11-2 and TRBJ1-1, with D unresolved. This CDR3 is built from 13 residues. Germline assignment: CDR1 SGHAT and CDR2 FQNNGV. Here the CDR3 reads CASSSTLNTEALF. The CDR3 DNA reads TGTGCCAGCAGCTCGACACTGAACACTGAAGCTCTCTTT.

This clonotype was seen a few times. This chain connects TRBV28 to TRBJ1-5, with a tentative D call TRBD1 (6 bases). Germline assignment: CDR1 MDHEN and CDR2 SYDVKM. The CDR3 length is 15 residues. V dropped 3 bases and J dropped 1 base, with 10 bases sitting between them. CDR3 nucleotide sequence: TGTGCCAGCAGTTTGGTGGGGGCAAGCAATCAGCCCCAGCATTTT. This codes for CASSLVGASNQPQHF. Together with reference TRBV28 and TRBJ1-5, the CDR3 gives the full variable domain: DVKVTQSSRYLVKRTGEKVFLECVQDMDHENMFWYRQDPGLGLRLIYFSYDVKMKEKGDIPEGYSVSREKKERFSLILESASTNQTSMYLCASSLVGASNQPQHFGDGTRLSIL.

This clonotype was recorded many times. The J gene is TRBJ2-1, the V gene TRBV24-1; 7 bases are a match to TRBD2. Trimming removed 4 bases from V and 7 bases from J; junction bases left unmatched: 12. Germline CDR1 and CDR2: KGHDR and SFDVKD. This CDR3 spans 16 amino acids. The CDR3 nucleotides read TGTGCCACCAGTGACCTATCAACTAGCGTCGGAAATGAGCAGTTCTTC. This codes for CATSDLSTSVGNEQFF.

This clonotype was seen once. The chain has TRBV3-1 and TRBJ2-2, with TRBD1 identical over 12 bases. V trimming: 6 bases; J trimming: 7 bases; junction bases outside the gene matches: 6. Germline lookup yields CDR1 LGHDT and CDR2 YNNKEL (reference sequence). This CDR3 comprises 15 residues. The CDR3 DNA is TGTGCCAGCAGTAAGGGACAGGGGGCCGGCGGGGAGCTGTTTTTT. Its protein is CASSKGQGAGGELFF.

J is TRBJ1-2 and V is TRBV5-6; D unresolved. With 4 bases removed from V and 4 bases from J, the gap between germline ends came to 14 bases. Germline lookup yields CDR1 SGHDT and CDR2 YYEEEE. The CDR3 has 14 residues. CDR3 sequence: CASSARLVPYGYTF. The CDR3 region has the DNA TGTGCCAGCAGCGCACGTTTGGTTCCCTATGGCTACACCTTC.

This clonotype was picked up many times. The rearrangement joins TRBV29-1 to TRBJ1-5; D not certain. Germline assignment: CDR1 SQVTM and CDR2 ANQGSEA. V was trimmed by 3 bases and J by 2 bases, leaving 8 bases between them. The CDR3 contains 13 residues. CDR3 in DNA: TGCAGCGTTGAGGGCCAGGGCAATCAGCCCCAGCATTTT. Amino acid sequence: CSVEGQGNQPQHF. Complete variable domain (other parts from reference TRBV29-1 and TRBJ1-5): SAVISQKPSRDICQRGTSLTIQCQVDSQVTMMFWYRQQPGQSLTLIATANQGSEATYESGFVIDKFPISRPNLTFSTLTVSNMSPEDSSIYLCSVEGQGNQPQHFGDGTRLSIL.

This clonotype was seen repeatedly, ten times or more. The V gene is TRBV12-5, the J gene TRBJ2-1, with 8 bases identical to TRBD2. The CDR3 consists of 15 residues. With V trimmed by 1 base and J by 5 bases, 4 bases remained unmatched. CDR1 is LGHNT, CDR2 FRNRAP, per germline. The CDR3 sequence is CASGLGLAGNNEQFF. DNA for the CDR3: TGTGCTAGTGGTTTGGGGCTAGCGGGTAACAATGAGCAGTTCTTC.

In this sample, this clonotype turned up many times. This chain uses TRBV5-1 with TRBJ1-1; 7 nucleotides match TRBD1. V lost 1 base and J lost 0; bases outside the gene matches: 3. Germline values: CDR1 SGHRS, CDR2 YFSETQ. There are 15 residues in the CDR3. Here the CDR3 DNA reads TGCGCCAGCAGCTTGCGGCAGGGGGTGAACACTGAAGCTTTCTTT. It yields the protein CASSLRQGVNTEAFF.

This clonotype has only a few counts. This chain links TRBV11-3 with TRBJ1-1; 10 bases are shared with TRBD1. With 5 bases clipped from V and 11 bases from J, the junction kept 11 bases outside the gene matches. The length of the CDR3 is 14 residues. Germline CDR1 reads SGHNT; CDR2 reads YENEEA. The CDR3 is CASSRTKGTGEAFF. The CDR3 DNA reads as TGTGCCAGCAGCCGAACTAAAGGGACAGGGGAGGCTTTCTTT. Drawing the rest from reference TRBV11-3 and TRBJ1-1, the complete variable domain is EAGVVQSPRYKIIEKKQPVAFWCNPISGHNTLYWYLQNLGQGPELLIRYENEEAVDDSQLPKDRFSAERLKGVDSTLKIQPAELGDSAVYLCASSRTKGTGEAFFGQGTRLTVV.

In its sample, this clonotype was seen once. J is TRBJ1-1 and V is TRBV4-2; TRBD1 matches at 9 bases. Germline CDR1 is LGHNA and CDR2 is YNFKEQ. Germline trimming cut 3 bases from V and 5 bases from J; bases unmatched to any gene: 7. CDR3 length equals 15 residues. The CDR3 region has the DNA TGTGCCAGCAGCCAGGGTAGGACAGGGGAGACTGAAGCTTTCTTT. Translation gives CASSQGRTGETEAFF.

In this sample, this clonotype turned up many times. CDR3 in amino acids: CASSLSPGYNSPLHF. The CDR3 bases are TGTGCCAGCAGTTTAAGCCCAGGATATAATTCACCCCTCCACTTT. The chain recombines TRBV12-3 or TRBV12-4 with TRBJ1-6; D is uncertain. V was pared by 2 bases and J by 4 bases, with 9 bases between. The CDR3 loop spans 15 amino acids.

CDR3 sequence: CASKILGQGINQPQHF. The CDR3 bases are TGTGCCAGCAAAATTTTAGGACAGGGGATCAATCAGCCCCAGCATTTT. V gene TRBV28 combines with J gene TRBJ1-5; 9 bases map to TRBD1. The CDR3 is 16 amino acids. The V segment lost 7 bases and the J segment 3 bases; nucleotides outside the gene matches: 10. Germline V gene data show CDR1 as MDHEN and CDR2 as SYDVKM.

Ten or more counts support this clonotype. CDR3 nucleotide sequence: TGTGCCAGCTCACGGGGACAGGGGGCCGGCACAGATACGCAGTATTTT. It translates to CASSRGQGAGTDTQYF. V usage is TRBV18 and J usage is TRBJ2-3; 12 positions agree with TRBD1. CDR3 length: 16 residues. Germline V gene lookup returns CDR1 KGHSH and CDR2 LQKENI. V trimming: 4 bases; J trimming: 1 base; junction bases outside the gene matches: 3. The whole variable domain, filled in from reference TRBV18 and TRBJ2-3, reads NAGVMQNPRHLVRRRGQEARLRCSPMKGHSHVYWYRQLPEEGLKFMVYLQKENIIDESGMPKERFSAEFPKEGPSILRIQQVVRGDSAAYFCASSRGQGAGTDTQYFGPGTRLTVL.

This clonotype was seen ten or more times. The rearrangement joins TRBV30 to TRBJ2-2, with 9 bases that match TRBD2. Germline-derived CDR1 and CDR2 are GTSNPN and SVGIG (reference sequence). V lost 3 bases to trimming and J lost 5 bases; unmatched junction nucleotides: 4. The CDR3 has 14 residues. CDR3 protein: CAWRGGLATGELFF. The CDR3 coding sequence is TGTGCCTGGAGGGGGGGACTAGCAACCGGGGAGCTGTTTTTT.

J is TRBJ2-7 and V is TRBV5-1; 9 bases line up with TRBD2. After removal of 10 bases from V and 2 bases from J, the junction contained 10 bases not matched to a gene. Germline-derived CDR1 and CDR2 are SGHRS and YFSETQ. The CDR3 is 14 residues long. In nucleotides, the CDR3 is TGCGCCGGCGGGGGGGGGGGATCGGCCTACGAGCAGTACTTC. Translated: CAGGGGGSAYEQYF.

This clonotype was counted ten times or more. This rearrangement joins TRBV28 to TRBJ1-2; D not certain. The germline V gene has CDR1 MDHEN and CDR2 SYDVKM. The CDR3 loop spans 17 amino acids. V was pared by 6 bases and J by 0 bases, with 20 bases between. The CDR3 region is CASRPRDSSSSNYGYTF. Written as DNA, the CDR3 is TGTGCCAGCAGACCAAGGGATAGTTCCTCTTCTAACTATGGCTACACCTTC.

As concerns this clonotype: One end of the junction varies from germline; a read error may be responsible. The CDR3 protein is CASSHGQSPYNEQLF. CDR3 in DNA: TGTGCCAGCAGTCACGGACAGAGCCCCTACAATGAGCAGCTCTTC. The chain links TRBV28 to TRBJ2-1; D possibly corresponds to TRBD1 (6 bases). The CDR3 length is 15 residues. Germline CDR1 MDHEN, CDR2 SYDVKM.